This T cell receptor (beta chain) originates from a study of blood T cell repertoires in COVID-19. Sequencing was performed with immunoSEQ multiplex PCR; in TCRdb, only in-frame clones are kept and a portion is missing. The table lists 110,000 to 150,000 clones, around 80% of them singletons. The ends were cut back, 0 bases at V and 2 bases at J, with 5 bases in the middle. The CDR3 extends over 13 amino acids. CDR1 MNHEY and CDR2 SVGAGI come from the germline V gene. The chain joins TRBV6-5 to TRBJ2-7; D is undetermined. The sequence was collected from a man in his sixties with acute or convalescent COVID-19. Material: peripheral blood. The CDR3 protein is CASSYSQAYEQYF. CDR3 DNA sequence: TGTGCCAGCAGTTACTCCCAGGCCTACGAGCAGTACTTC.